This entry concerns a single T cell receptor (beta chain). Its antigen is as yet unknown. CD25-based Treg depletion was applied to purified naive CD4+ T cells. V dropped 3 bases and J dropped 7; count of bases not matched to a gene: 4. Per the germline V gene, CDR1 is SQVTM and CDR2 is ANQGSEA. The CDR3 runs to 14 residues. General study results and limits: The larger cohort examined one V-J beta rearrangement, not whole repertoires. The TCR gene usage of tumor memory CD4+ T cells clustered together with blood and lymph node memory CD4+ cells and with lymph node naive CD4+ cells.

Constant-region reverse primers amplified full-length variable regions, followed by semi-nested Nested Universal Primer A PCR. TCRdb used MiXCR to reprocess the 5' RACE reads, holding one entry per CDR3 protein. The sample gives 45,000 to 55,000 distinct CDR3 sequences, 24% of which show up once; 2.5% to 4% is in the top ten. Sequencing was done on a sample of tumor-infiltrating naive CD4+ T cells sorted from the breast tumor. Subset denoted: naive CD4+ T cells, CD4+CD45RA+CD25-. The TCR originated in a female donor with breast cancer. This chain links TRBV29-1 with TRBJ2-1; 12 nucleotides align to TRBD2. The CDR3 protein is CSVDRTSGTNEQFF. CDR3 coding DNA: TGCAGCGTTGATCGGACTAGCGGGACTAATGAGCAGTTCTTC.